This T cell receptor beta chain was observed in a study of Tregs in tolerant kidney transplant recipients. Sequencing used immunoSEQ multiplex PCR; TCRdb keeps in-frame clones, though not all of them. Altogether under 90,000 clones are present, roughly nine tenths being singletons, with the ten largest covering roughly 1.6%. The nonmyeloablative bone marrow transplants came from related graft donors, with transient mixed chimerism. The germline V gene has CDR1 SGHDT and CDR2 YYEEEE. The CDR3 spans 15 residues. The V gene lost 4 bases and the J gene lost 6 bases, with 17 bases spanning the gap. The sequence was collected from a human patient who received a combined kidney and bone marrow transplant. Some T cells may arise from the graft donor. Sequences were derived from CD4+ T cells from blood (PBMCs), sampled 24 months after the transplant. The chain joins TRBV5-6 to TRBJ2-1, with D tentatively TRBD2 (6 bases). In DNA, the CDR3 is TGTGCCAGCAGCGGGGAACCGGGGGAGTTCAATGAGCAGTTCTTC. Translation gives CASSGEPGEFNEQFF.